This TCR beta chain is drawn from a study of T-cell memory formation after mild COVID-19. General study results and limits: Contracting clones, day 15 to 85, had balanced CD4/CD8, and later expanders favored CD4+. The study detected some responding clones in pre-infection memory, suggesting cross-reactive memory joined.

V was clipped by 7 bases and J by 8 bases, with 18 bases between them. Looked up from germline, CDR1 is SEHNR and CDR2 is FQNEAQ (reference sequence). The CDR3 consists of 14 residues. A note on this clonotype: Its antigen is undetermined.

TCRdb re-analysed the 5' RACE reads in MiXCR, keeping a single row per CDR3 protein. The table includes 190,000 or so distinct CDR3 sequences, about 20% detected once. The chain combines TRBV7-9 with TRBJ2-1; D remains ambiguous. Sequences were obtained from PBMCs or a T cell subset sorted from them (not recorded which). This TCR was sampled from an adult woman who had mild COVID-19 (a few samples of this study predate the infection). Cell type and time point are not known. Here the CDR3 reads CASNTVLLADEQFF. In DNA, the CDR3 is TGTGCCAGCAATACTGTCTTGCTTGCGGATGAGCAGTTCTTC.